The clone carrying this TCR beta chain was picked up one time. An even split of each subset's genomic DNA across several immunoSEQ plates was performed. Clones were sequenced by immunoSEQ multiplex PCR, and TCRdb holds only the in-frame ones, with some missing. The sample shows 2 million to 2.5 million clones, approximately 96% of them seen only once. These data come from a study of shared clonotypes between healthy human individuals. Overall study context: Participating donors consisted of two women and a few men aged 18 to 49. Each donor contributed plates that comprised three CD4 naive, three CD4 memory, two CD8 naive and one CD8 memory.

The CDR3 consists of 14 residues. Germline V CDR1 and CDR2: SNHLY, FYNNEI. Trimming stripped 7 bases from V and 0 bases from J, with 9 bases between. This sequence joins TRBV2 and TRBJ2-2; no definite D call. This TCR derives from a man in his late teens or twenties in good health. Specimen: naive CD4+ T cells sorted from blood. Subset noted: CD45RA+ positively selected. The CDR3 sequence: CASNPDSNTGELFF. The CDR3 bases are TGTGCCAGCAACCCCGACTCGAACACCGGGGAGCTGTTTTTT.